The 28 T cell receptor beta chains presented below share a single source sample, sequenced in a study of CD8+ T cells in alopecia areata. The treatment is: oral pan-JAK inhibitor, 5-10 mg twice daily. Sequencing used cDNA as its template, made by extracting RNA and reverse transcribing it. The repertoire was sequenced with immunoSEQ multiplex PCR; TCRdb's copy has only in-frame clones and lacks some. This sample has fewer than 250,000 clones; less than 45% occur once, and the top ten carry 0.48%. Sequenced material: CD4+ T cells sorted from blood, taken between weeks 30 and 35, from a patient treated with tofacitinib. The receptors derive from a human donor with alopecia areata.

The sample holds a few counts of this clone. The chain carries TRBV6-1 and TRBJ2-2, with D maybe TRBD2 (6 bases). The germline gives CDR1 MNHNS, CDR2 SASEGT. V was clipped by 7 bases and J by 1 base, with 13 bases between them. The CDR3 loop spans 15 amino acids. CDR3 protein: CASKARGRNTGELFF. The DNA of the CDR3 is TGTGCCAGCAAGGCGCGGGGTCGGAACACCGGGGAGCTGTTTTTT.

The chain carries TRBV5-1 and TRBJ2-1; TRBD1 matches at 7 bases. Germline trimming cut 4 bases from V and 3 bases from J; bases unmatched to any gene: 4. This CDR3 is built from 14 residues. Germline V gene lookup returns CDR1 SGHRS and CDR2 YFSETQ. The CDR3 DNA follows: TGCGCCAGCAGCGGCGGACAGGTCTACAATGAGCAGTTCTTC. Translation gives CASSGGQVYNEQFF.

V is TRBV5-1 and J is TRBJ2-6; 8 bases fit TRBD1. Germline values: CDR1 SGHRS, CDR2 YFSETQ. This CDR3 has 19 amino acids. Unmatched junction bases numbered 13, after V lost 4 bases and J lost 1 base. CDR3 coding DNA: TGCGCCAGCAGCCCTCGACAGGGGATCAGAAGTTCTGGGGCCAACGTCCTGACTTTC. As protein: CASSPRQGIRSSGANVLTF.

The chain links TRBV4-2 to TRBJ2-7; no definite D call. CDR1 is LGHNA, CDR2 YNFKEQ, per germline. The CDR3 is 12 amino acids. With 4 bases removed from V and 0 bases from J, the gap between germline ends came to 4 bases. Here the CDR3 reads CASSRNSYEQYF. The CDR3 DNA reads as TGTGCCAGCAGCCGAAACTCCTACGAGCAGTACTTC.

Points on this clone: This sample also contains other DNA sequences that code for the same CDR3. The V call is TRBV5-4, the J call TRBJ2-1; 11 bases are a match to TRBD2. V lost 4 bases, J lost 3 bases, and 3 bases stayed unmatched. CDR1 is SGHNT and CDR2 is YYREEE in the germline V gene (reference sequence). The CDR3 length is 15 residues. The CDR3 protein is CASSLGLAGYNEQFF. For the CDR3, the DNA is TGTGCCAGCAGCCTTGGACTAGCGGGCTACAATGAGCAGTTCTTC.

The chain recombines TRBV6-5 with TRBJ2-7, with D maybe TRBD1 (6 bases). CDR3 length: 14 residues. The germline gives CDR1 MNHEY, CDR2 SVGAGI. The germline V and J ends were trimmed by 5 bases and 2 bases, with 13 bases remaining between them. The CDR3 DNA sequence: TGTGCCAGCAGTACAACGGACAGAACCTACGAGCAGTACTTC. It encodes CASSTTDRTYEQYF.

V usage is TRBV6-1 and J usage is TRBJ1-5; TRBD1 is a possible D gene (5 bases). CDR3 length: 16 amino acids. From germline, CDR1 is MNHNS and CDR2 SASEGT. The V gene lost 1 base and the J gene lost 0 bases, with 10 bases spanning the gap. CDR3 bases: TGTGCCAGCAGTGAAGAAGGGGTCTATAGCAATCAGCCCCAGCATTTT. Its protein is CASSEEGVYSNQPQHF.

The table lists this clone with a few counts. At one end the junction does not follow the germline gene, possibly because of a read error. The CDR3 here is CAGSSRAMNTEAFF. The CDR3 DNA reads as TGTGCCGGCAGCAGCAGGGCCATGAACACTGAAGCTTTCTTT. The rearrangement joins TRBV7-8 to TRBJ1-1, with D perhaps TRBD1 (5 bases). The germline gives CDR1 SGHVS, CDR2 FQNEAQ. The CDR3 length is 14 residues.

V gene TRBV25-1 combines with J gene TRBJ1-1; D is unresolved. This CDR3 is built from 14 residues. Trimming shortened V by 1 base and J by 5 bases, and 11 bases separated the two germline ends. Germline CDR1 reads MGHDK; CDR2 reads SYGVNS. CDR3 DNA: TGTGCCAGCAGTGAATTTGGGTTAAGGACTGAAGCTTTCTTT. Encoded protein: CASSEFGLRTEAFF.

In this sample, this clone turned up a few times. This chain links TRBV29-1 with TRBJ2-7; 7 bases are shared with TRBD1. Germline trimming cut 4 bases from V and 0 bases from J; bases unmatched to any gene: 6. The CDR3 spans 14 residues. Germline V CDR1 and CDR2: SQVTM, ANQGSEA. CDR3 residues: CSVGPGQSSYEQYF. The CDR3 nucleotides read TGCAGCGTTGGCCCGGGACAGAGCTCCTACGAGCAGTACTTC.

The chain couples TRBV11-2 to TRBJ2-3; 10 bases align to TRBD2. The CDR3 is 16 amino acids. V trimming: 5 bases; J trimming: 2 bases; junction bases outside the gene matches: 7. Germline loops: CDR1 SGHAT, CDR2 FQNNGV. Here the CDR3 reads CASSRRTSGDTDTQYF. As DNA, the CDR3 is TGTGCCAGCAGCCGGAGGACTAGCGGAGACACAGATACGCAGTATTTT.

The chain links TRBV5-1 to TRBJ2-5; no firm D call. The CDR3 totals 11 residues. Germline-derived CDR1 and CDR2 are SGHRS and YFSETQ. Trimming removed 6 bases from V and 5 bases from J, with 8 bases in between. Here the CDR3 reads CASTLGETQYF. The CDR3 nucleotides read TGCGCCAGCACACTTGGGGAGACCCAGTACTTC.

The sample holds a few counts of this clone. The CDR3 sequence is CARRRVVFPQETQYF. For the CDR3, the DNA is TGTGCCCGACGCCGGGTAGTATTCCCTCAAGAGACCCAGTACTTC. The V and J genes are TRBV7-2 and TRBJ2-5; D call uncertain. The germline V gene has CDR1 SGHTA and CDR2 FQGNSA. V shed 11 bases and J shed 2 bases, with 21 bases lying between them. This CDR3 is built from 15 residues.

CDR3 DNA sequence: TGTGCCTGGACCAGGGACTACTCAATGGGTGCTGAAGCTTTCTTT. This codes for CAWTRDYSMGAEAFF. The rearrangement joins TRBV30 to TRBJ1-1; D is perhaps TRBD1 (5 bases). V lost 4 bases and J lost 6, with 21 bases in between. Germline CDR1 is GTSNPN and CDR2 is SVGIG (reference sequence). The CDR3 sequence is 15 residues long.

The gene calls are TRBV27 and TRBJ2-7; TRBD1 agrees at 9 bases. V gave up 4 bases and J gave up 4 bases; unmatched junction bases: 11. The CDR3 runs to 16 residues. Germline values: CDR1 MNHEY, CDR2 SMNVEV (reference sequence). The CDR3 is CASSYHSGQGQYEQYF. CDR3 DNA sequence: TGTGCCAGCAGTTACCACAGTGGACAGGGGCAATACGAGCAGTACTTC.

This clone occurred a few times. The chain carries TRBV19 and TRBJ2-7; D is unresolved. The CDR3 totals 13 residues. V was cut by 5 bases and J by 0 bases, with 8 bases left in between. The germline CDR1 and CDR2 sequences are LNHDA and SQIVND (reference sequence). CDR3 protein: CASSRSNSYEQYF. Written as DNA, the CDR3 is TGTGCCAGTAGTCGTAGTAACTCCTACGAGCAGTACTTC.

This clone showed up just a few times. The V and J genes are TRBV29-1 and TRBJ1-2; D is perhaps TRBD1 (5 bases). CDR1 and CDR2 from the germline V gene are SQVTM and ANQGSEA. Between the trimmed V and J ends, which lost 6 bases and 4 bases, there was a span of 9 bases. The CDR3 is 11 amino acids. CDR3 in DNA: TGCAGCGTACCCGACAGCTATGGCTACACCTTC. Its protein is CSVPDSYGYTF.

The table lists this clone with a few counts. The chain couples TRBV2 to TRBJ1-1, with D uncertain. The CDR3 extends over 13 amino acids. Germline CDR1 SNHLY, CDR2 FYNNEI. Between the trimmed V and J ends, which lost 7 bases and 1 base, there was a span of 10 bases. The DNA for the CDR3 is TGTGCCAGCAATCAGCACCCGAACACTGAAGCTTTCTTT. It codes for CASNQHPNTEAFF.

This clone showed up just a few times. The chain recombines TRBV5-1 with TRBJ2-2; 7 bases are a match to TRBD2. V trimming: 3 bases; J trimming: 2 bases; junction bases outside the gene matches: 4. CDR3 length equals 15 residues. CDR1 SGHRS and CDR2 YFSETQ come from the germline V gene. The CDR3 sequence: CASSSQRGNTGELFF. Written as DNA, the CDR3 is TGCGCCAGCAGCTCCCAGCGGGGTAACACCGGGGAGCTGTTTTTT.

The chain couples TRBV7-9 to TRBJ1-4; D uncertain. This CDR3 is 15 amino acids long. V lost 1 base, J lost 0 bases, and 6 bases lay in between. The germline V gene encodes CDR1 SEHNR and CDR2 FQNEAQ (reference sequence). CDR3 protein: CASSLGQPTNEKLFF. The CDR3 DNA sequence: TGTGCCAGCAGCTTAGGCCAACCAACTAATGAAAAACTGTTTTTT. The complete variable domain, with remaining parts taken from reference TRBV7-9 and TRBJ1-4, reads DTGVSQNPRHKITKRGQNVTFRCDPISEHNRLYWYRQTLGQGPEFLTYFQNEAQLEKSRLLSDRFSAERPKGSFSTLEIQRTEQGDSAMYLCASSLGQPTNEKLFFGSGTQLSVL.

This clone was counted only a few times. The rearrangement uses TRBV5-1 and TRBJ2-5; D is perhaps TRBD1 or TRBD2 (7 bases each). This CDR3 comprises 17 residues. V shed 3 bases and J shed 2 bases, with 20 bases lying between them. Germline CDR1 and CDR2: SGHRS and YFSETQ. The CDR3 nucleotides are TGCGCCAGCAGCTCCGACCGACGACAGGGAGGGCAAGAGACCCAGTACTTC. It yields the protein CASSSDRRQGGQETQYF.

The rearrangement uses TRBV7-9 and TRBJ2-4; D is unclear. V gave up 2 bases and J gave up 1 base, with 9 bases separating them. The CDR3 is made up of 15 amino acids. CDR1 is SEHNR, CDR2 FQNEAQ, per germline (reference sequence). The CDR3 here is CASSLPSGAKNIQYF. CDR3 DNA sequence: TGTGCCAGCAGCTTACCCTCCGGGGCCAAAAACATTCAGTACTTC. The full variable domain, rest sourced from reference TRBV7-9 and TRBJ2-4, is DTGVSQNPRHKITKRGQNVTFRCDPISEHNRLYWYRQTLGQGPEFLTYFQNEAQLEKSRLLSDRFSAERPKGSFSTLEIQRTEQGDSAMYLCASSLPSGAKNIQYFGAGTRLSVL.

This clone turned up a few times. The CDR3 here is CAWKLAGTPNQYF. The CDR3 DNA sequence: TGTGCCTGGAAGCTAGCGGGAACCCCAAATCAGTACTTC. The genes are TRBV30 and TRBJ2-4; TRBD2 aligns across 9 bases. V gave up 4 bases and J gave up 12 bases; unmatched junction bases: 10. The CDR3 is 13 amino acids. Germline V gene sequence: CDR1 GTSNPN, CDR2 SVGIG (reference sequence). Drawing the rest from reference TRBV30 and TRBJ2-4, the complete variable domain is SQTIHQWPATLVQPVGSPLSLECTVEGTSNPNLYWYRQAAGRGLQLLFYSVGIGQISSEVPQNLSASRPQDRQFILSSKKLLLSDSGFYLCAWKLAGTPNQYFGAGTRLSVL.

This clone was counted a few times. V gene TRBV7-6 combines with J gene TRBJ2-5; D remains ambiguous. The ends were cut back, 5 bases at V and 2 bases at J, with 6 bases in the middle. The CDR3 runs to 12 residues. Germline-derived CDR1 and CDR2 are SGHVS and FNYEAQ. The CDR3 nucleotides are TGTGCCAGCAGCCGGATACAAGAGACCCAGTACTTC. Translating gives CASSRIQETQYF.

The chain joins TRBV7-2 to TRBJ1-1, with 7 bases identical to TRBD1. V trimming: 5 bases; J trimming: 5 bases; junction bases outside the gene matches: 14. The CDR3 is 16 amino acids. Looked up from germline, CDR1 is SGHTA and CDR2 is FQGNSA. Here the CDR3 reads CASSLGGTLRGTEAFF. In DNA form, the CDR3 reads TGTGCCAGCAGCCTGGGGGGGACCCTCAGGGGGACTGAAGCTTTCTTT.

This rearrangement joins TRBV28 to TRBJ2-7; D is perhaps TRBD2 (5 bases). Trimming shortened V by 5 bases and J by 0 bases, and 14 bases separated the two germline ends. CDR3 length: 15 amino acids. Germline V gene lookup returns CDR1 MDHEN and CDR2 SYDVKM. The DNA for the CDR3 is TGTGCCAGCAGTCTAGCTGGAGGCGGCTCCTACGAGCAGTACTTC. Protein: CASSLAGGGSYEQYF.

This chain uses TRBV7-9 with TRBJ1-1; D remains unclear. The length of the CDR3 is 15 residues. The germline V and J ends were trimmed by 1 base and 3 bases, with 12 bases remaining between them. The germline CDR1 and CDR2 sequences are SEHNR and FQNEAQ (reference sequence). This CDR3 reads CASSLGAGRDTEAFF. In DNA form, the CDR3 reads TGTGCCAGCAGCTTAGGAGCCGGACGGGACACTGAAGCTTTCTTT.

In DNA form, the CDR3 reads TGTGCCAGCAGGAAGCGGGAGGGATCCTACGAGCAGTACTTC. Residues: CASRKREGSYEQYF. The gene calls are TRBV6-6 and TRBJ2-7; 10 nucleotides agree with TRBD2. The CDR3 is made up of 14 amino acids. V lost 6 bases to trimming and J lost 1 base; unmatched junction nucleotides: 3. The germline V gene encodes CDR1 MNHNY and CDR2 SVGAGI (reference sequence).